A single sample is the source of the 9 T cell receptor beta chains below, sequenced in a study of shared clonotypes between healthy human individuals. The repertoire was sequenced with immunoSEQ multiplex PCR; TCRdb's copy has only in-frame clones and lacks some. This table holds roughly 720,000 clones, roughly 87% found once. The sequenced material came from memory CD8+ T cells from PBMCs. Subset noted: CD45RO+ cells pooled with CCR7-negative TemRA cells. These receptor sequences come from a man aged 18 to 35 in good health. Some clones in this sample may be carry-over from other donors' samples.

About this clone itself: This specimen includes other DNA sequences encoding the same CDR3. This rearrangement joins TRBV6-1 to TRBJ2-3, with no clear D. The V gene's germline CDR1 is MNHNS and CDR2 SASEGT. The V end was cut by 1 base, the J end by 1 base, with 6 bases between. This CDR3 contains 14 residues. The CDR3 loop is CASSEVVRTDTQYF. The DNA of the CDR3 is TGTGCCAGCAGTGAAGTAGTACGCACAGATACGCAGTATTTT.

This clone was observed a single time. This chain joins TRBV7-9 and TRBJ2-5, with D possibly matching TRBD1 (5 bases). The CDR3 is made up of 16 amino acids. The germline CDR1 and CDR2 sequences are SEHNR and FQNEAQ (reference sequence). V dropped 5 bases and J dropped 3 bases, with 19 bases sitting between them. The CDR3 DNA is TGTGCCAGCAGCCGAGCCCCCCAGACAGAAAAAGAGACCCAGTACTTC. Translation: CASSRAPQTEKETQYF.

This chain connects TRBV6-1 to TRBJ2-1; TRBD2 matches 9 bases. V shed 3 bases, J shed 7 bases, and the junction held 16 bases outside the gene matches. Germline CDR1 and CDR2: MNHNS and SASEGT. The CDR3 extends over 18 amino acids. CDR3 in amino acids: CASSDFAGGPFRGNEQFF. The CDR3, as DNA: TGTGCCAGCAGTGACTTTGCGGGAGGGCCATTCAGGGGTAATGAGCAGTTCTTC.

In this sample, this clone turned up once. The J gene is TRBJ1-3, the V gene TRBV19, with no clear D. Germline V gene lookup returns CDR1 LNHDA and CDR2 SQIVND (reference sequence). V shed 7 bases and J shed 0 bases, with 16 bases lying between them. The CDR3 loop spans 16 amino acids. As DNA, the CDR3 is TGTGCCAGTACCGCAATCGGACGGAGCTCTGGAAACACCATATATTTT. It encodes CASTAIGRSSGNTIYF.

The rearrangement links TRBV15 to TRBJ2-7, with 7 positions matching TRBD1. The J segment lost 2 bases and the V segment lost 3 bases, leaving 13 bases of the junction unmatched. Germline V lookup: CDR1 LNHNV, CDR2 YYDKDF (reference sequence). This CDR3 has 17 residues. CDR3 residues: CATSSEVVRGSPYEQYF. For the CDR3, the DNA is TGTGCCACCAGCAGCGAGGTTGTCAGGGGGTCCCCCTACGAGCAGTACTTC.

CDR3 residues: CASSVESREGNIQYF. The CDR3 DNA follows: TGTGCCAGCAGCGTAGAGTCCAGGGAGGGGAACATTCAGTACTTC. The gene calls are TRBV9 and TRBJ2-4; 7 positions agree with TRBD2. CDR3 size: 15 residues. The germline CDR1 and CDR2 sequences are SGDLS and YYNGEE. The V segment lost 0 bases and the J segment 7 bases; nucleotides outside the gene matches: 7.

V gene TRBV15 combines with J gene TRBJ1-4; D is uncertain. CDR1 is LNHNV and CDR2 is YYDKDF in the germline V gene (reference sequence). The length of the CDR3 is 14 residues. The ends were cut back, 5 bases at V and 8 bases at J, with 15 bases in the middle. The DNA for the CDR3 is TGTGCCACCAGCCACGCGGGGAGTGGAGAAAAACTGTTTTTT. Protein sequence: CATSHAGSGEKLFF.

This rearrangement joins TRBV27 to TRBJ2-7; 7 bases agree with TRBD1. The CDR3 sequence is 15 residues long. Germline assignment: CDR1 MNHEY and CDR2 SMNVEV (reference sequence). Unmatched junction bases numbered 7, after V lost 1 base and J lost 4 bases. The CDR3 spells CASSLYSDRAYEQYF. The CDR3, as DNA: TGTGCCAGCAGTTTATATTCCGACAGGGCGTACGAGCAGTACTTC.

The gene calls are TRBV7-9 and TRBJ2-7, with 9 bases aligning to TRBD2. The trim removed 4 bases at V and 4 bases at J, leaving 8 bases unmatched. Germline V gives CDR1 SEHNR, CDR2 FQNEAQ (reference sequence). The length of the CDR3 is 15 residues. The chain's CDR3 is CASSSPSGEIYEQYF. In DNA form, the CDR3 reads TGTGCCAGCAGCTCGCCTAGCGGGGAAATTTACGAGCAGTACTTC.